The clone carrying this T cell receptor beta chain was recorded at least ten times. Its specificity is unknown. Germline loops: CDR1 SGHTA, CDR2 FQGTGA. The CDR3 is 15 residues long. The J segment lost 5 bases and the V segment lost 1 base, leaving 4 bases of the junction unmatched. The data were obtained in a study of T cells in Graves' hyperthyroidism and ophthalmopathy. Study-wide background: Upon initial diagnosis and before any treatment, peripheral blood was collected.

The investigators amplified TCR beta CDR3 regions from RNA transcripts. TCR CDR3 regions were first amplified by RT-PCR with HTBI primers. TCRdb re-derived calls from the multiplex PCR reads in MiXCR, one entry per CDR3 protein. The table has approximately 720,000 distinct CDR3 sequences, approximately 19% seen once. Newly diagnosed patients aged 18 to 65 had hyperthyroidism of under 2 months' duration. Whole-study results and caveats: Most clonotypes expanded in the thyroid (above 0.001) were also present in blood.

The clonotype was recovered from a woman aged 45-65 years with Graves' hyperthyroidism that later progressed to Graves' ophthalmopathy. This chain links TRBV7-3 with TRBJ2-1; 8 nucleotides align to TRBD2. Sequenced sample: blood. The CDR3 region is CASSLNSGINNEQFF. In DNA, the CDR3 is TGTGCCAGCAGCTTAAATAGCGGGATCAACAATGAGCAGTTCTTC.